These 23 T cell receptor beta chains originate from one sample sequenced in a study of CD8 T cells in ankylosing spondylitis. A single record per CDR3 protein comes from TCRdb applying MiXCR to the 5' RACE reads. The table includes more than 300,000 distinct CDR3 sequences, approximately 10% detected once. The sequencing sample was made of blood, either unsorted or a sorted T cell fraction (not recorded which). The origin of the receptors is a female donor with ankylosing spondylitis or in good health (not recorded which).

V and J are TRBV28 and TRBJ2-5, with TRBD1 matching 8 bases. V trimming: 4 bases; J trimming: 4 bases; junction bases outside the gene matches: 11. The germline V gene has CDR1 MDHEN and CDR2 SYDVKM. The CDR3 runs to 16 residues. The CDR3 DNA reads TGTGCCAGCAGTTCCAGATTTGACAGGGGCGTAGAGACCCAGTACTTC. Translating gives CASSSRFDRGVETQYF.

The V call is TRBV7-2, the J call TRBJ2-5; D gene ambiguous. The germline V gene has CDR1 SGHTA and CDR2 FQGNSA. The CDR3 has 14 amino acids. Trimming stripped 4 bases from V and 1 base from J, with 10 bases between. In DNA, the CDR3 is TGTGCCAGCAGCTCTTTCGCCGCCCAAGAGACCCAGTACTTC. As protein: CASSSFAAQETQYF.

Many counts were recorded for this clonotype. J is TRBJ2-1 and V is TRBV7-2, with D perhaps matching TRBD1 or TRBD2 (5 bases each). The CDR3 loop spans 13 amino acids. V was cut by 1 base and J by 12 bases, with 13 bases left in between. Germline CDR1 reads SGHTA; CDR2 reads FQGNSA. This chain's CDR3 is CASSLDQGAGQFF. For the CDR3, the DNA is TGTGCCAGCAGCTTAGATCAGGGAGCTGGGCAGTTCTTC.

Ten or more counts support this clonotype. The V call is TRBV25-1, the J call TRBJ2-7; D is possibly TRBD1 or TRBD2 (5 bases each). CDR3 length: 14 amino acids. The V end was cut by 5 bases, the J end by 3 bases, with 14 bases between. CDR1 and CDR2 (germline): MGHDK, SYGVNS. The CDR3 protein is CASSWVGDLYEQYF. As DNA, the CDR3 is TGTGCCAGCAGTTGGGTGGGGGACCTCTACGAGCAGTACTTC.

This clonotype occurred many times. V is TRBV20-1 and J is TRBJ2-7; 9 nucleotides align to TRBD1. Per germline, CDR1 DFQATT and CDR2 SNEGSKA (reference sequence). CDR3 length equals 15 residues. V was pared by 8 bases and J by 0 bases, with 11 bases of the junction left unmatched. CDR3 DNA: TGCAGTATAGCTCGGACAGGGGCCCTCTCCTACGAGCAGTACTTC. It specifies CSIARTGALSYEQYF.

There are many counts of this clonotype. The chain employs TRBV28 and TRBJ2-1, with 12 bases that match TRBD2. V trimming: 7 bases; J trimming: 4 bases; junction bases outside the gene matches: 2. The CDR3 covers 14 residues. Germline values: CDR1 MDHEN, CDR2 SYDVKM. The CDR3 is CASTGLAGYNEQFF. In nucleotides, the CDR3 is TGTGCCAGCACCGGACTAGCGGGATACAATGAGCAGTTCTTC.

The CDR3 sequence: CASSPRLAGESTDTQYF. The CDR3 DNA reads TGTGCCAGCAGCCCTCGACTAGCGGGGGAAAGCACAGATACGCAGTATTTT. This chain links TRBV7-9 with TRBJ2-3; the match to TRBD2 covers 12 bases. The CDR3 contains 17 residues. Germline trimming cut 5 bases from V and 0 bases from J; bases unmatched to any gene: 6. Looked up from germline, CDR1 is SEHNR and CDR2 is FQNEAQ (reference sequence).

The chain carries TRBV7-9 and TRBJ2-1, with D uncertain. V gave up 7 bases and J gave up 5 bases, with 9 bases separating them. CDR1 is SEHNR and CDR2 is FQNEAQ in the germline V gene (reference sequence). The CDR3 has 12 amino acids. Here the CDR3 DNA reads TGTGCCAGCAAGCCCTCTGACAATGAGCAGTTCTTC. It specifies CASKPSDNEQFF.

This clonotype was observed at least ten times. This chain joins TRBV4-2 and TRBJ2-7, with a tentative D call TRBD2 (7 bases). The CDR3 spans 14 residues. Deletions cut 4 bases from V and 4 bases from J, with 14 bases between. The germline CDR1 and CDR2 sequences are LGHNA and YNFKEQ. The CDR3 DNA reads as TGTGCCAGCAGCCCCCAGGGAGGGGGGTACGAGCAGTACTTC. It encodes CASSPQGGGYEQYF.

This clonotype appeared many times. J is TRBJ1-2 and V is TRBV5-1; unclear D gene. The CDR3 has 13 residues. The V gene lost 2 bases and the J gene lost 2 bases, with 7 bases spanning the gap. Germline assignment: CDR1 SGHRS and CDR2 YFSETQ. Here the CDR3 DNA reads TGCGCCAGCAGCTTTGAAATAAACTATGGCTACACCTTC. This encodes CASSFEINYGYTF.

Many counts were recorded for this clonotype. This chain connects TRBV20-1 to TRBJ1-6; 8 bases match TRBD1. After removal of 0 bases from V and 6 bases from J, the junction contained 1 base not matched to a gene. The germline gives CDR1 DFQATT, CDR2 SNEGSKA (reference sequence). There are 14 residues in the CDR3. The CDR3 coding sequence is TGCAGTGCTAGAGACGGACAGGGTAATTCACCCCTCCACTTT. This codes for CSARDGQGNSPLHF.

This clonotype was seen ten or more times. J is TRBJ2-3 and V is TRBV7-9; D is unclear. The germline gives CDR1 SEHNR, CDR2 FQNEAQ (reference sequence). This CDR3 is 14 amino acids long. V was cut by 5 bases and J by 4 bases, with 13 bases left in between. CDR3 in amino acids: CASSRVGRADTQYF. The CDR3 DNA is TGTGCCAGCAGCCGTGTGGGCCGGGCAGATACGCAGTATTTT.

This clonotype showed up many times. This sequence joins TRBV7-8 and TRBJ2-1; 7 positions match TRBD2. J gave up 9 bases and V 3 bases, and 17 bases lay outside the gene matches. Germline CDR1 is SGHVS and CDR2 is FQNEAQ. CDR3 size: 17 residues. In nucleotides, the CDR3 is TGTGCCAGCAGCTTCCCAAACGGGACTACGGGGGGAGGTGAGCAGTTCTTC. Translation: CASSFPNGTTGGGEQFF.

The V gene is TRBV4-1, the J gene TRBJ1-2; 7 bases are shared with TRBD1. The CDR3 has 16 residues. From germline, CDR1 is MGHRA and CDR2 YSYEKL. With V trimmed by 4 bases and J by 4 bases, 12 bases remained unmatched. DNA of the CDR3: TGCGCCAGCAGCCTCCTACAGGGGCCTCTTACCTATGGCTACACCTTC. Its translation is CASSLLQGPLTYGYTF.

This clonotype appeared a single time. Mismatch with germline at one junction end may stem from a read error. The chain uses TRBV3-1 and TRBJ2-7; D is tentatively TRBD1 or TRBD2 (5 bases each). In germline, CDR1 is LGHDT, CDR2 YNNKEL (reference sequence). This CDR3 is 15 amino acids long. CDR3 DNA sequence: TGTGCCAGCTGCCAATTCGCCGGGGCGCAAACCGAGCAGTACTTC. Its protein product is CASCQFAGAQTEQYF.

CDR3 loop: CAWRLTGRYEQYF. Written as DNA, the CDR3 is TGTGCCTGGAGGCTTACAGGGAGGTACGAGCAGTACTTC. The chain carries TRBV30 and TRBJ2-7; either TRBD1 or TRBD2 may supply D (6 bases each). Deletions cut 3 bases from V and 4 bases from J, with 13 bases between. The CDR3 contains 13 residues. From germline, CDR1 is GTSNPN and CDR2 SVGIG (reference sequence).

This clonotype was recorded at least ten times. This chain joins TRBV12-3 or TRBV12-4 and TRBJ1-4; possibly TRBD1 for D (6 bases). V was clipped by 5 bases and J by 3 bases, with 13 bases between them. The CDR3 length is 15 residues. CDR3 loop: CASSLGHASNEKLFF. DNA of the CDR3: TGTGCCAGCAGTCTGGGACACGCCTCTAATGAAAAACTGTTTTTT.

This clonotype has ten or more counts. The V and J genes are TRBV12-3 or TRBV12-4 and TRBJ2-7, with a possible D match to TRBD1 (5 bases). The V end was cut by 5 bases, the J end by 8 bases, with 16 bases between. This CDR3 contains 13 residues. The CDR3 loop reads CASSRPQGSKQYF. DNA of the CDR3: TGTGCCAGCAGTCGACCTCAGGGTAGTAAGCAGTACTTC.

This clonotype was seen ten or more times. The CDR3 protein is CSARDPLTDSEAYGYTF. DNA for the CDR3: TGCAGTGCTAGAGATCCCCTGACAGATTCAGAGGCTTATGGCTACACCTTC. V and J are TRBV20-1 and TRBJ1-2; a weak D match, TRBD1 (5 bases). V shed 0 bases and J shed 5 bases, with 22 bases lying between them. Germline V gene data show CDR1 as DFQATT and CDR2 as SNEGSKA (reference sequence). The CDR3 is 17 residues long.

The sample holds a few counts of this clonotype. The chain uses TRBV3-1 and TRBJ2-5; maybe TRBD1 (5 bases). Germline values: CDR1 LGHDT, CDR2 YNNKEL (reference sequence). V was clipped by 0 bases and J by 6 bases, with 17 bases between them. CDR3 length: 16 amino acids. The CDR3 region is CASSQEMGRVAKTQYF. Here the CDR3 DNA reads TGTGCCAGCAGCCAAGAAATGGGCAGGGTGGCGAAGACCCAGTACTTC.

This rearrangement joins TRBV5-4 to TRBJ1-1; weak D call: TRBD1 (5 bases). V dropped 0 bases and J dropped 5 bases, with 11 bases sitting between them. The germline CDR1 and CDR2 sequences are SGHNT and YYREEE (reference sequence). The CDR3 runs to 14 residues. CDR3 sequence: CASSLGGFMTEAFF. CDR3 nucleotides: TGTGCCAGCAGCTTGGGGGGGTTTATGACTGAAGCTTTCTTT.

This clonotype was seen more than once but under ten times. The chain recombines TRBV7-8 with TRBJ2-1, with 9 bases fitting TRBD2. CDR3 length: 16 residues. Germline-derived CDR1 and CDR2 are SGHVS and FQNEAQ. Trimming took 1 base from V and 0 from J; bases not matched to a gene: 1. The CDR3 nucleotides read TGTGCCAGCAGCTTAGGACTAGCGGACTCCTACAATGAGCAGTTCTTC. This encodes CASSLGLADSYNEQFF.

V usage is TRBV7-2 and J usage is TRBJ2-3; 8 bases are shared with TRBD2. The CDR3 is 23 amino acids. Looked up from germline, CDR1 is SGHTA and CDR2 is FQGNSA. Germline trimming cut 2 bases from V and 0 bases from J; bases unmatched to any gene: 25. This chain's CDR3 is CASSLSGPSLAAGGPTSTDTQYF. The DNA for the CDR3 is TGTGCCAGCAGCTTATCCGGGCCCTCCCTTGCGGCGGGGGGCCCCACGAGCACAGATACGCAGTATTTT.